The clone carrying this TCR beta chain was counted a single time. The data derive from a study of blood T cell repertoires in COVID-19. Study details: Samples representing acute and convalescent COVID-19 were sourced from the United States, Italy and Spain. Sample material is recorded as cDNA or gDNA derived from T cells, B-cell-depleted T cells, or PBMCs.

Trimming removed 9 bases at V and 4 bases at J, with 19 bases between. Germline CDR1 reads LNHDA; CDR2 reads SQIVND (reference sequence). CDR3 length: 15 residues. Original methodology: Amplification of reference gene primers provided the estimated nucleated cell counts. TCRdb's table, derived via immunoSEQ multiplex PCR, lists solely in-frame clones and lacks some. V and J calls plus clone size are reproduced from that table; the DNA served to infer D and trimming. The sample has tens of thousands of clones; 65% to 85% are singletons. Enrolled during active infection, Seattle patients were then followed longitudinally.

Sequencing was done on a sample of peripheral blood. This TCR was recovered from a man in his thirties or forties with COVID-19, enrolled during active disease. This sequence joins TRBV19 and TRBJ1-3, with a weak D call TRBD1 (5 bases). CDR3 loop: CASTTFRQPGNTIYF. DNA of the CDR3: TGTGCCAGCACGACTTTCCGACAGCCCGGAAACACCATATATTTT. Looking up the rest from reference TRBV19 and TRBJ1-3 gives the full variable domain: DGGITQSPKYLFRKEGQNVTLSCEQNLNHDAMYWYRQDPGQGLRLIYYSQIVNDFQKGDIAEGYSVSREKKESFPLTVTSAQKNPTAFYLCASTTFRQPGNTIYFGEGSWLTVV.